The sample holds one count of the clone carrying this TCR beta chain. The V gene lost 2 bases and the J gene lost 2 bases, with 9 bases spanning the gap. Germline lookup yields CDR1 MNHNY and CDR2 SVGAGI (reference sequence). The CDR3 runs 14 residues. This sample was taken from a study of blood T cell repertoires in COVID-19. Authors' processing steps: How many nucleated cells were present was estimated from reference gene primer amplification. Only in-frame clones appear in the TCRdb table, and some are missing; sequencing was by immunoSEQ multiplex PCR. The V and J calls and clone size were taken over from that table, and D and trimming were inferred from the DNA. The profile shows more than 150,000 clones, 85% to 90% of them singletons.

Sequencing used peripheral blood. The gene calls are TRBV6-6 and TRBJ1-2; D unclear. This TCR derives from a man aged 70 or older with active or convalescent COVID-19. This chain's CDR3 is CASSYTDTNYGYTF. The CDR3 nucleotides read TGTGCCAGCAGTTACACAGATACCAACTATGGCTACACCTTC.